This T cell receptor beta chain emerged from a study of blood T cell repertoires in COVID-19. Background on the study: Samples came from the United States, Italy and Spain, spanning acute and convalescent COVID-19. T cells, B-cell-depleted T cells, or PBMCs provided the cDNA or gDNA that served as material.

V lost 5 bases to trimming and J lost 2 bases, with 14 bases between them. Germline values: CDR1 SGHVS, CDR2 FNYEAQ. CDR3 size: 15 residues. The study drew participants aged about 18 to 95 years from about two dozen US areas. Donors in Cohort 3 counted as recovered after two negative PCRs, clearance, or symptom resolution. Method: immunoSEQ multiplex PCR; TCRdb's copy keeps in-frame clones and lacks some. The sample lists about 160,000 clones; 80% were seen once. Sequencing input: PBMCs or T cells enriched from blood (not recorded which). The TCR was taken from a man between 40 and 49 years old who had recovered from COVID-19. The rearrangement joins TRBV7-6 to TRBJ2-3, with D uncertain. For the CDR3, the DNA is TGTGCCAGCAGCCAGGATGCCACCTCCACAGATACGCAGTATTTT. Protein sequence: CASSQDATSTDTQYF. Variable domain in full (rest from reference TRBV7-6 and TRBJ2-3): GAGVSQSPRYKVTKRGQDVALRCDPISGHVSLYWYRQALGQGPEFLTYFNYEAQQDKSGLPNDRFSAERPEGSISTLTIQRTEQRDSAMYRCASSQDATSTDTQYFGPGTRLTVL.